The next 10 T cell receptor beta chains were all read from a single sample in a study of blood T cell repertoires in COVID-19. Repertoires were generated with immunoSEQ multiplex PCR, while TCRdb's copy carries only in-frame clones and drops some. The sample comprises under 200,000 clones, around 87% of which are singletons, and over 3.5% rests with the top ten. The source material was peripheral blood. The receptors derive from a young man with active or convalescent COVID-19.

This chain links TRBV7-3 with TRBJ2-2, with D uncertain. Germline V CDR1 and CDR2: SGHTA, FQGTGA. This CDR3 has 14 residues. V was shortened by 8 bases and J by 4 bases, with 14 bases between the two germline ends. The CDR3 coding sequence is TGTGCCAGCGGGCAGGCGCACGGCACCGGGGAGCTGTTTTTT. Protein product: CASGQAHGTGELFF.

The chain employs TRBV4-1 and TRBJ2-1; TRBD2 is a possible D gene (6 bases). This CDR3 is built from 16 residues. The V end lost 1 base, the J end lost 4 bases, and 14 bases lay between the germline ends. The germline gives CDR1 MGHRA, CDR2 YSYEKL. This CDR3 is CASSQGPAGVYNEQFF. The CDR3 DNA reads as TGCGCCAGCAGCCAAGGTCCAGCGGGTGTTTACAATGAGCAGTTCTTC.

The rearrangement uses TRBV7-2 and TRBJ1-1, with 7 bases fitting TRBD1. The CDR3 spans 15 residues. The ends lost 0 bases at V and 5 bases at J; junction bases unmatched: 6. CDR1 and CDR2 from the germline V gene are SGHTA and FQGNSA. CDR3 sequence: CASSLAGGLLTEAFF. The CDR3 nucleotides are TGTGCCAGCAGCTTAGCAGGGGGCCTGCTGACTGAAGCTTTCTTT.

The chain recombines TRBV7-9 with TRBJ2-1; 12 bases are a match to TRBD2. This CDR3 spans 17 amino acids. The ends lost 5 bases at V and 3 bases at J; junction bases unmatched: 8. CDR1 is SEHNR and CDR2 is FQNEAQ in the germline V gene (reference sequence). CDR3 amino acids: CASSQTSGSPLYNEQFF. Here the CDR3 DNA reads TGTGCCAGCAGCCAGACTAGCGGGAGCCCGCTCTACAATGAGCAGTTCTTC.

V gene TRBV19 combines with J gene TRBJ1-1; D gene unclear. Germline V gives CDR1 LNHDA, CDR2 SQIVND (reference sequence). The CDR3 loop spans 14 amino acids. The V end was cut by 3 bases, the J end by 0 bases, with 8 bases between. CDR3 nucleotides: TGTGCCAGTAGTATGTCCCTACTGAACACTGAAGCTTTCTTT. Translation gives CASSMSLLNTEAFF.

The V gene is TRBV2, the J gene TRBJ2-7, with D tentatively TRBD1 (6 bases). V was trimmed by 7 bases and J by 2 bases, leaving 12 bases between them. In germline, CDR1 is SNHLY, CDR2 FYNNEI. The length of the CDR3 is 13 residues. CDR3 residues: CASNMDRPYEQYF. The CDR3 DNA is TGTGCCAGCAATATGGACAGACCCTACGAGCAGTACTTC.

The chain uses TRBV28 and TRBJ2-7; maybe TRBD2 (6 bases). The CDR3 contains 14 residues. V was trimmed by 7 bases and J by 4 bases, leaving 17 bases between them. Germline CDR1 MDHEN, CDR2 SYDVKM. The CDR3 nucleotides read TGTGCCAGCACCCCTCCCCGGGAGCTATACGAGCAGTACTTC. Protein sequence: CASTPPRELYEQYF.

The chain carries TRBV24-1 and TRBJ2-1; perhaps TRBD2 as D (5 bases). The CDR3 has 12 amino acids. Germline V lookup: CDR1 KGHDR, CDR2 SFDVKD. The germline V and J ends were trimmed by 4 bases and 9 bases, with 9 bases remaining between them. DNA for the CDR3: TGTGCCACCAGTGACCCGACTACTGAGCAGTTCTTC. Translating gives CATSDPTTEQFF.

This sequence joins TRBV18 and TRBJ1-6; tentative D call: TRBD1 (6 bases). The CDR3 consists of 14 residues. Germline V gene lookup returns CDR1 KGHSH and CDR2 LQKENI. The V end was cut by 6 bases, the J end by 9 bases, with 15 bases between. The CDR3 sequence: CASSPDRFRSPLHF. The CDR3 DNA sequence: TGTGCCAGCTCTCCCGACAGGTTCCGTTCACCCCTCCACTTT.

The genes are TRBV29-1 and TRBJ2-3, with 7 positions matching TRBD1. The CDR3 is 12 residues long. Germline V gene data show CDR1 as SQVTM and CDR2 as ANQGSEA. Losses at the gene ends were 3 bases for V and 6 bases for J; bases not matched to a gene: 3. The CDR3 loop is CSVETGSDTQYF. Written as DNA, the CDR3 is TGCAGCGTTGAGACAGGGTCCGATACGCAGTATTTT.